This T cell receptor beta chain was sequenced in a study of T cell responses to AZD1222 COVID-19 vaccine. Deletions cut 1 base from V and 0 bases from J, with 16 bases between. Germline values: CDR1 MGHDK, CDR2 SYGVNS. CDR3 size: 18 residues. Assay used: immunoSEQ multiplex PCR; TCRdb lists only in-frame clones, some missing. The sample lists some 150,000 clones, roughly 87% seen once, with approximately 5.6% in the top ten. The gene calls are TRBV25-1 and TRBJ1-3, with D tentatively TRBD1 (5 bases). The sample consisted of peripheral blood, taken 28 days after the second dose of the MenACWY control vaccine. This TCR came from an adult who received the MenACWY meningococcal vaccine as a control. CDR3 loop: CASSESFSTASSGNTIYF. DNA of the CDR3: TGTGCCAGCAGTGAATCCTTTTCGACAGCCAGCTCTGGAAACACCATATATTTT.